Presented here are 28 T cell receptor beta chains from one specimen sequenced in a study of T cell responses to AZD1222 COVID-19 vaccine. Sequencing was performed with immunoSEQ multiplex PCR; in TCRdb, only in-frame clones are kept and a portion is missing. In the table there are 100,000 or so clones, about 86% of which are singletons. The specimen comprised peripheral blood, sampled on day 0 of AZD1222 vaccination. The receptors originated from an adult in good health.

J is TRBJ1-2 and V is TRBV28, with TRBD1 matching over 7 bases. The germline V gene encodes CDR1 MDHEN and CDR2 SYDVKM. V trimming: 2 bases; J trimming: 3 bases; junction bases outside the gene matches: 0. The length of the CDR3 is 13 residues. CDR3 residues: CASSLQGDYGYTF. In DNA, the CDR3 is TGTGCCAGCAGTTTACAGGGGGACTATGGCTACACCTTC.

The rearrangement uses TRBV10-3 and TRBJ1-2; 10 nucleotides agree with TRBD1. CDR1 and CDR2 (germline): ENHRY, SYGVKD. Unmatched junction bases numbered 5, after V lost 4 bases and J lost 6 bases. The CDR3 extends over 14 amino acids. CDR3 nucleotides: TGTGCCATCAGTGGCCGGGACAGGGGTAATGGCTACACCTTC. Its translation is CAISGRDRGNGYTF.

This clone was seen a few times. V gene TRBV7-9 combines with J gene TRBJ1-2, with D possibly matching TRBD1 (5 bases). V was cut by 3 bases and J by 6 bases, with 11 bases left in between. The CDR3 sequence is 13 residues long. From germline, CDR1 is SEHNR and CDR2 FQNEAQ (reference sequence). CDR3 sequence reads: CASSFPGIDGYTF. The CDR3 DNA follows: TGTGCCAGCAGCTTTCCAGGGATCGATGGCTACACCTTC.

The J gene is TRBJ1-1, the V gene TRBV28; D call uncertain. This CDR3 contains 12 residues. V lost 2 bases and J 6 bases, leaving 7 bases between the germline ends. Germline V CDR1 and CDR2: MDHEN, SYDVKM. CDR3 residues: CASSLRASEAFF. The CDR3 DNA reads TGTGCCAGCAGTTTAAGAGCGTCTGAAGCTTTCTTT.

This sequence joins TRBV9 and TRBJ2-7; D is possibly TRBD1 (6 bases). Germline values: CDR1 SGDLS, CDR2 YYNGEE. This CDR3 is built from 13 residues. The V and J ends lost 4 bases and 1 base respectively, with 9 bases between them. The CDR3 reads CASSPTGSYEQYF. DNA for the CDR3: TGTGCCAGCAGCCCTACAGGGTCCTACGAGCAGTACTTC.

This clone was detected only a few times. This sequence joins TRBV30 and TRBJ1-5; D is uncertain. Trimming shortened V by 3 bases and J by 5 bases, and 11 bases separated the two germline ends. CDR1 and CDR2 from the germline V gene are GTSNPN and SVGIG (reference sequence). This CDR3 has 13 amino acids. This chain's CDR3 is CAWRRRGDQPQHF. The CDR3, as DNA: TGTGCCTGGAGGAGGCGGGGAGATCAGCCCCAGCATTTT.

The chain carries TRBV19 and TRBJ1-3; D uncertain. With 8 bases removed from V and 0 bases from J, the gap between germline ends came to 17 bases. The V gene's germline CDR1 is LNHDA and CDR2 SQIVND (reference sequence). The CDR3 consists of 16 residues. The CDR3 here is CASGNGRGSSGNTIYF. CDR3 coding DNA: TGTGCCAGTGGTAACGGACGGGGAAGCTCTGGAAACACCATATATTTT.

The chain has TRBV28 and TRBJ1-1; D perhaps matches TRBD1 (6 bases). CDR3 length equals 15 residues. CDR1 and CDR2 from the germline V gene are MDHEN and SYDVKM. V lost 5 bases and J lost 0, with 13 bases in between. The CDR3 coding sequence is TGTGCCAGCAGTCCGAACACAGGGTTGAACACTGAAGCTTTCTTT. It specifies CASSPNTGLNTEAFF. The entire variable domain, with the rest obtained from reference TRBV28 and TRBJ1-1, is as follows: DVKVTQSSRYLVKRTGEKVFLECVQDMDHENMFWYRQDPGLGLRLIYFSYDVKMKEKGDIPEGYSVSREKKERFSLILESASTNQTSMYLCASSPNTGLNTEAFFGQGTRLTVV.

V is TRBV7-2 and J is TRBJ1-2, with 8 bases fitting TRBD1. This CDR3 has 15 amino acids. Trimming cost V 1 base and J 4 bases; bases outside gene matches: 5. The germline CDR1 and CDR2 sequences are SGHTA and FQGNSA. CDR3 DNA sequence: TGTGCCAGCAGCTTAGTATTTACAGGGGGCTATGGCTACACCTTC. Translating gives CASSLVFTGGYGYTF.

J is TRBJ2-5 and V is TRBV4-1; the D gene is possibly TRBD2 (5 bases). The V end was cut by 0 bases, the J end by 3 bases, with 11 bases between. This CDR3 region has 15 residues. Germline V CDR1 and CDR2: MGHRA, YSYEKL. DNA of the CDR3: TGCGCCAGCAGCCAAGACCCCGGACTGGAAGAGACCCAGTACTTC. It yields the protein CASSQDPGLEETQYF.

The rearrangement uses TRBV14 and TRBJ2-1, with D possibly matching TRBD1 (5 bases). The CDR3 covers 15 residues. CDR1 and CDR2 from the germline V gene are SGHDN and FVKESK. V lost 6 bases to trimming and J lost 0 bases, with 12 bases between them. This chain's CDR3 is CASRSTASSYNEQFF. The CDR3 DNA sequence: TGTGCCAGCAGATCGACAGCGAGCTCCTACAATGAGCAGTTCTTC.

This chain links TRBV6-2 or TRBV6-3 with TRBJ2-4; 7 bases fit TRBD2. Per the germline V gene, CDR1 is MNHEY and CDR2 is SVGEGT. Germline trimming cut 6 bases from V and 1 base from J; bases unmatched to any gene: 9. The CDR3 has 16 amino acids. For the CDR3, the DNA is TGTGCCAGCAGCGAAGAAGCGGGACGGGCCAAAAACATTCAGTACTTC. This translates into CASSEEAGRAKNIQYF.

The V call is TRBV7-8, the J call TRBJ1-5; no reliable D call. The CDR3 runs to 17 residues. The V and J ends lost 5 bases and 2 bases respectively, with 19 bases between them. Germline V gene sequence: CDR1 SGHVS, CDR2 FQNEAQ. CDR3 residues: CASSPEGSAAGNQPQHF. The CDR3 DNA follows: TGTGCCAGCAGCCCGGAAGGGTCCGCGGCCGGCAATCAGCCCCAGCATTTT.

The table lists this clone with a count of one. CDR3 in amino acids: CASSLSGDSSYGYTF. CDR3 in DNA: TGTGCCAGCAGTTTATCAGGGGACAGCTCTTATGGCTACACCTTC. The chain combines TRBV27 with TRBJ1-2, with 7 bases matching TRBD1. This CDR3 is built from 15 residues. With 0 bases clipped from V and 5 bases from J, the junction kept 6 bases outside the gene matches. Germline V gene lookup returns CDR1 MNHEY and CDR2 SMNVEV (reference sequence).

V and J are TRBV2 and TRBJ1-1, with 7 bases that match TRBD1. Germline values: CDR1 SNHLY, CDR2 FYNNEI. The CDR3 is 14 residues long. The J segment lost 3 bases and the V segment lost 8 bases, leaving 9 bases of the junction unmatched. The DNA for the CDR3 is TGTGCCAGCCCAACAGGGACAGCAGACACTGAAGCTTTCTTT. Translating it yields CASPTGTADTEAFF.

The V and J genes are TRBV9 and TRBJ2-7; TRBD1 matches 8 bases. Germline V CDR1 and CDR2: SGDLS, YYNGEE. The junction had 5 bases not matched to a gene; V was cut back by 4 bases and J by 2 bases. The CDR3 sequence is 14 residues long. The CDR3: CASSIGTGAYEQYF. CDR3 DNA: TGTGCCAGCAGCATTGGGACAGGCGCCTACGAGCAGTACTTC.

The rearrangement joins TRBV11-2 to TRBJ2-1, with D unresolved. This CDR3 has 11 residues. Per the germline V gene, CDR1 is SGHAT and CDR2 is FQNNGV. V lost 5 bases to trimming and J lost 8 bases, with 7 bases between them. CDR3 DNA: TGTGCCAGCAGCCGCTGGGATGAGCAGTTCTTC. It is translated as CASSRWDEQFF.

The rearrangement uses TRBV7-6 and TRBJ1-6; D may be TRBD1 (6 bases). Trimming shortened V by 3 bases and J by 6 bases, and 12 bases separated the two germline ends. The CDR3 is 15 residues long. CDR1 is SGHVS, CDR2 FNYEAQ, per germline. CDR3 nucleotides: TGTGCCAGCAGCTTGATGTCAGGGGTTAATTCACCCCTCCACTTT. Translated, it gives CASSLMSGVNSPLHF.

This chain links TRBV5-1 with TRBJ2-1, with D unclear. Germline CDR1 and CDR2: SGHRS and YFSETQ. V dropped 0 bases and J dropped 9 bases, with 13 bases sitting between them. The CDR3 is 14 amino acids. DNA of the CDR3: TGCGCCAGCAGCTTGGAGGGTATAGATCGTGAGCAGTTCTTC. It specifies CASSLEGIDREQFF.

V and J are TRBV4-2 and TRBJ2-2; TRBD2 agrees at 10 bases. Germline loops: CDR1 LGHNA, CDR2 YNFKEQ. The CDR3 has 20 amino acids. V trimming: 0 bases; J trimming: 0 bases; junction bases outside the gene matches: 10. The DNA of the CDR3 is TGTGCCAGCAGCCAAGAAGGACGGACTAGCGGCTCTGCGAACACCGGGGAGCTGTTTTTT. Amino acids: CASSQEGRTSGSANTGELFF.

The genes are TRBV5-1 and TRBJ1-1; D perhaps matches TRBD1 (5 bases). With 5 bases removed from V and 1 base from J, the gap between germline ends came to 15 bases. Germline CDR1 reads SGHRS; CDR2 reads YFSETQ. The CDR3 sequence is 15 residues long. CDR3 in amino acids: CASSPFLGGNTEAFF. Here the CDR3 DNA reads TGCGCCAGCAGTCCTTTCCTTGGGGGGAACACTGAAGCTTTCTTT.

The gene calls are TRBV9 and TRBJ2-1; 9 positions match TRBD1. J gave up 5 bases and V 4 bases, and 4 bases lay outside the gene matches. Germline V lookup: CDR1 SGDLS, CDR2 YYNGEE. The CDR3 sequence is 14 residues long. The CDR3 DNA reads TGTGCCAGCAGCCCTGGGACAGGGCACAATGAGCAGTTCTTC. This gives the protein CASSPGTGHNEQFF.

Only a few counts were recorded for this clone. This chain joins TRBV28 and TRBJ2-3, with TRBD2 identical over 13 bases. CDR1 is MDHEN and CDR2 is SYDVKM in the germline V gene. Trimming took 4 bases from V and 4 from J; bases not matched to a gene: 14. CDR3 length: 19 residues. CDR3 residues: CASSSPLTSGRPGSDTQYF. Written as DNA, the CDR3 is TGTGCCAGCAGTTCCCCCTTGACTAGCGGGAGGCCAGGGTCAGATACGCAGTATTTT. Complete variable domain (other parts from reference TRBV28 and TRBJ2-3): DVKVTQSSRYLVKRTGEKVFLECVQDMDHENMFWYRQDPGLGLRLIYFSYDVKMKEKGDIPEGYSVSREKKERFSLILESASTNQTSMYLCASSSPLTSGRPGSDTQYFGPGTRLTVL.

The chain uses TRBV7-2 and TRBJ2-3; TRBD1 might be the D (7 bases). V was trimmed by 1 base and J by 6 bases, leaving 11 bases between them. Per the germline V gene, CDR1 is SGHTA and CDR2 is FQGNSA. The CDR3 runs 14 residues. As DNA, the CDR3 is TGTGCCAGCAGCTTAGTCCCAGGGGGGGATACGCAGTATTTT. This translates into CASSLVPGGDTQYF.

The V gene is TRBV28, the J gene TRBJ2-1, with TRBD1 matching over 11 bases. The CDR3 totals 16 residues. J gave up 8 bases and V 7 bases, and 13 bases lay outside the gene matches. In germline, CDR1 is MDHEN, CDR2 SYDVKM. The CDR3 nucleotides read TGTGCCAGCACCGCTCTGGACAGGGGGCGGGGGTATGAGCAGTTCTTC. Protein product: CASTALDRGRGYEQFF.

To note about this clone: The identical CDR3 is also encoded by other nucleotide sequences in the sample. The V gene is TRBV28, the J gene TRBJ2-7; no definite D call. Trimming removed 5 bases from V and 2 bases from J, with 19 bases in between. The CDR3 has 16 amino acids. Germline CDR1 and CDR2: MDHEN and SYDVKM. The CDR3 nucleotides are TGTGCCAGCAGTCTACCCCGACACACTTCACCCTACGAGCAGTACTTC. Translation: CASSLPRHTSPYEQYF.

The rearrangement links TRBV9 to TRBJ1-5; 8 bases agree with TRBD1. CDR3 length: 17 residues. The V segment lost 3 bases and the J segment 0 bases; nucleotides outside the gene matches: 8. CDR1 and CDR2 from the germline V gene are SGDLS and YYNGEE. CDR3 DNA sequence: TGTGCCAGCAGCGGCGGACAGGGAACCTTTAGCAATCAGCCCCAGCATTTT. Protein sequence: CASSGGQGTFSNQPQHF.

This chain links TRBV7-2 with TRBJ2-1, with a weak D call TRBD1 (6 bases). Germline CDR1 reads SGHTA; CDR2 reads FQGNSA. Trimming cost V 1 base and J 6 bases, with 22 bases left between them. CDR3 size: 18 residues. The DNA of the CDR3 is TGTGCCAGCAGCTTAGACCCCCCGTACAGGGTACGAGTCAATGAGCAGTTCTTC. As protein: CASSLDPPYRVRVNEQFF.